This T cell receptor (beta chain) originates from a study of neurological immune-mediated disorders. This clonotype was recorded at least ten times. The CDR3 extends over 16 amino acids. V was shortened by 5 bases and J by 3 bases, with 19 bases between the two germline ends. Per the germline V gene, CDR1 is SEHNR and CDR2 is FQNEAQ (reference sequence). The cDNA was synthesized by means of template-switch 5'RACE, which was carried out with 10-nucleotide random UMIs. TCRdb analysed the 5' RACE reads with MiXCR anew, one entry per CDR3 protein. The repertoire has tens of thousands of distinct CDR3 sequences, roughly 2.6% of them found once; the top ten carry roughly 1.1%.

The chain is built from TRBV7-9 and TRBJ1-2; D not certain. This clonotype was obtained from a woman in her 30s with multiple sclerosis. The sequenced material came from PBMCs. The CDR3 is CASSGTVVTRDYGYTF. The CDR3 region has the DNA TGTGCCAGCAGCGGAACGGTAGTAACTAGGGACTATGGCTACACCTTC.